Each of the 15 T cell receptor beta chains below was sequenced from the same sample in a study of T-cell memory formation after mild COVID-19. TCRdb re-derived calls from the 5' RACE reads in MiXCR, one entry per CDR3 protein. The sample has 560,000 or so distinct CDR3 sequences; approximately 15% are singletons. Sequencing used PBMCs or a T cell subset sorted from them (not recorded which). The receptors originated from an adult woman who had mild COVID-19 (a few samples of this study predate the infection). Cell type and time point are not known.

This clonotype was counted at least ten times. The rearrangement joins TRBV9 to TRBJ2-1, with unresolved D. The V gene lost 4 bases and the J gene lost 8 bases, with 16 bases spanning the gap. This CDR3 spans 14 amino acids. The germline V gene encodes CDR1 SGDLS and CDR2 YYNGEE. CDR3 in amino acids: CASSPWASRDEQFF. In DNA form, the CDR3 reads TGTGCCAGCAGCCCGTGGGCTTCTAGGGATGAGCAGTTCTTC. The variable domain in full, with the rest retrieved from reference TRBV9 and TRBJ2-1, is DSGVTQTPKHLITATGQRVTLRCSPRSGDLSVYWYQQSLDQGLQFLIQYYNGEERAKGNILERFSAQQFPDLHSELNLSSLELGDSALYFCASSPWASRDEQFFGPGTRLTVL.

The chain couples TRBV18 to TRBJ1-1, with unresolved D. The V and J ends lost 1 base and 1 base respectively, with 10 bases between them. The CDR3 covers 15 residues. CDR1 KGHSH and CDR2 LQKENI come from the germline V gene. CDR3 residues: CASSPLPRRNTEAFF. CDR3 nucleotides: TGTGCCAGCTCACCACTTCCCAGAAGGAACACTGAAGCTTTCTTT.

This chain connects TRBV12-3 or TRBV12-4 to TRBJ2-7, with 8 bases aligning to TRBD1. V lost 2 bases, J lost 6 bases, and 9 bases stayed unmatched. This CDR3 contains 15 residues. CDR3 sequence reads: CASSLRQGANREQYF. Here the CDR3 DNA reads TGTGCCAGCAGTTTAAGGCAGGGGGCGAACCGCGAGCAGTACTTC.

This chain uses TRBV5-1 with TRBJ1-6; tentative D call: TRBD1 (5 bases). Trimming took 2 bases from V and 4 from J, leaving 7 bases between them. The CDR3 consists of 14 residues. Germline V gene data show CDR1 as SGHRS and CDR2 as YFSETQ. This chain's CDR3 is CASSFTGYNSPLHF. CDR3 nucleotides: TGCGCCAGCAGCTTCACAGGTTATAATTCACCCCTCCACTTT.

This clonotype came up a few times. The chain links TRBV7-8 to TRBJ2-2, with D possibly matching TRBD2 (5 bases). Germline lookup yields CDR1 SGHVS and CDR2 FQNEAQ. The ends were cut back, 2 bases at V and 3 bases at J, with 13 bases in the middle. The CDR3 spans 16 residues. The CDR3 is CASSLRGLADTGELFF. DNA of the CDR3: TGTGCCAGCAGCTTACGGGGTCTGGCGGACACCGGGGAGCTGTTTTTT.

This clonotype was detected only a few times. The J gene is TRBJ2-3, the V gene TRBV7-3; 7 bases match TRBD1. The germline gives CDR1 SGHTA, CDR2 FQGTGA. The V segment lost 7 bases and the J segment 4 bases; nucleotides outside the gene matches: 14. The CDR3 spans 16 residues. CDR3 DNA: TGTGCCAGCACCCCCCCACGGCAGGGGGACGCAGATACGCAGTATTTT. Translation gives CASTPPRQGDADTQYF.

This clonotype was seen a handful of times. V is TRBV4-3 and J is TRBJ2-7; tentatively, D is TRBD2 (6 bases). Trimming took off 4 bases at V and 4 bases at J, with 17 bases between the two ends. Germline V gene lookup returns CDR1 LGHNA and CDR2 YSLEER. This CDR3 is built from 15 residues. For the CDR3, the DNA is TGCGCCAGCAGCCTTCGGCGGGACTCCCTTTACGAGCAGTACTTC. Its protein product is CASSLRRDSLYEQYF.

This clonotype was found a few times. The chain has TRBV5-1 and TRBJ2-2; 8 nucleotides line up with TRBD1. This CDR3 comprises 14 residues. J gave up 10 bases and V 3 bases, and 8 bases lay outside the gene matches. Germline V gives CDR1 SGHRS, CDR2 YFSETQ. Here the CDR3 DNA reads TGCGCCAGCAGCTCGGACAGGGCGGCCGAGGAGCTGTTTTTT. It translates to CASSSDRAAEELFF.

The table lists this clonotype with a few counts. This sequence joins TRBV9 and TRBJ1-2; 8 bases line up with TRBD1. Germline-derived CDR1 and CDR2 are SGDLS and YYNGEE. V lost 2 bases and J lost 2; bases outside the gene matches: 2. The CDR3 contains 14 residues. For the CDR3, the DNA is TGTGCCAGCAGCGTCGGACAGGGAAACTATGGCTACACCTTC. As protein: CASSVGQGNYGYTF. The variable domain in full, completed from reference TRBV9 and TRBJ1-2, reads DSGVTQTPKHLITATGQRVTLRCSPRSGDLSVYWYQQSLDQGLQFLIQYYNGEERAKGNILERFSAQQFPDLHSELNLSSLELGDSALYFCASSVGQGNYGYTFGSGTRLTVV.

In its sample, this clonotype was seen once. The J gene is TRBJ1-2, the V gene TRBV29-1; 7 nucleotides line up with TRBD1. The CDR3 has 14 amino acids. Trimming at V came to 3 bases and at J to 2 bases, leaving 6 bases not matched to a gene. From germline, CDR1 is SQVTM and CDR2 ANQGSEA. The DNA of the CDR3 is TGCAGCGTTGAGGGAAAGGGGGCGAACTATGGCTACACCTTC. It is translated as CSVEGKGANYGYTF.

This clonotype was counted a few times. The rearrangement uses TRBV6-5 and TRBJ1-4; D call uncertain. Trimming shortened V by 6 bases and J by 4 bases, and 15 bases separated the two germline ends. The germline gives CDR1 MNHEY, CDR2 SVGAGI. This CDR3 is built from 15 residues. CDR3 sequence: CASRLAAANNEKLFF. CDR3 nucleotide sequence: TGTGCCAGCAGACTCGCTGCGGCTAATAATGAAAAACTGTTTTTT.

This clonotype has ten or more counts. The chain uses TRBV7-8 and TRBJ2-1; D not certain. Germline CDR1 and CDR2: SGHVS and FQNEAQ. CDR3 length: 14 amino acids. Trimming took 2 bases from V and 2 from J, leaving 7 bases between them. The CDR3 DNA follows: TGTGCCAGCAGCTTAAGGCCTCCCTACAATGAGCAGTTCTTC. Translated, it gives CASSLRPPYNEQFF.

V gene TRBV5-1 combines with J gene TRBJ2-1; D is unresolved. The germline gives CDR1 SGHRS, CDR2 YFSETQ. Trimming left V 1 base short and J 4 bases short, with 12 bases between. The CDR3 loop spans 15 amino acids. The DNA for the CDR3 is TGCGCCAGCAGCTTGCGTAGCTTCTTATACAATGAGCAGTTCTTC. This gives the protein CASSLRSFLYNEQFF.

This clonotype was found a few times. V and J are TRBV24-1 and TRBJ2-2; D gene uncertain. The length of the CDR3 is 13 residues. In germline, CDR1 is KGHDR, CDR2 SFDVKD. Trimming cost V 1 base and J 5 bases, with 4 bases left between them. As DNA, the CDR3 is TGTGCCACCAGTGATTTTTCTACCGGGGAGCTGTTTTTT. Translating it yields CATSDFSTGELFF.

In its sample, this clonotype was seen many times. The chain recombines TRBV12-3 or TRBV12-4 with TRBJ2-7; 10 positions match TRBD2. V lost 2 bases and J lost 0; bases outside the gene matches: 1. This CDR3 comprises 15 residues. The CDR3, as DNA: TGTGCCAGCAGTTTACCTAGCGGGGGCTCCTACGAGCAGTACTTC. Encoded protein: CASSLPSGGSYEQYF.